These 9 T cell receptor beta chains came from one sample sequenced in a study of early T cells in non-severe SARS-CoV-2 infection. TCRdb independently ran MiXCR on the 5' RACE reads; one entry per CDR3 protein. The sample gives about 97,000 distinct CDR3 sequences, approximately 11% of which show up once; 4.7% is in the top ten. The sequences come from whole blood, collected at baseline. Receptor source: an adult who was a healthcare worker with PCR-confirmed SARS-CoV-2 infection or an uninfected control (not recorded which).

This clonotype was seen a few times. This rearrangement joins TRBV6-9 to TRBJ2-3, with TRBD2 matching 11 bases. This CDR3 spans 18 amino acids. Trimming took 4 bases from V and 0 from J; bases not matched to a gene: 9. Germline CDR1 is MNHGY and CDR2 is SVAAGI. CDR3 sequence reads: CASSWLKLAGASTDTQYF. CDR3 sequence (DNA): TGTGCCAGCAGTTGGTTGAAACTAGCGGGAGCTAGCACAGATACGCAGTATTTT.

This clonotype was found many times. The V and J genes are TRBV12-3 or TRBV12-4 and TRBJ1-1; D not resolved. This CDR3 has 11 amino acids. Trimming cost V 6 bases and J 2 bases, with 4 bases left between them. CDR3 residues: CASRHNTEAFF. In DNA, the CDR3 is TGTGCCAGCAGACATAACACTGAAGCTTTCTTT.

This clonotype was counted a few times. The chain carries TRBV12-3 or TRBV12-4 and TRBJ2-1; unclear D gene. The CDR3 loop spans 14 amino acids. V lost 1 base, J lost 7 bases, and 11 bases lay in between. The chain's CDR3 is CASSLGTFLNEQFF. The CDR3 nucleotides are TGTGCCAGCAGTTTAGGGACGTTTTTAAATGAGCAGTTCTTC.

This clonotype was detected a few times. This chain joins TRBV20-1 and TRBJ1-1; D is uncertain. CDR3 length: 12 amino acids. CDR1 and CDR2 (germline): DFQATT, SNEGSKA (reference sequence). Trimming removed 2 bases at V and 6 bases at J, with 10 bases between. The CDR3 protein is CSARYPGSEAFF. The CDR3 bases are TGCAGTGCTAGATACCCAGGTTCTGAAGCTTTCTTT.

A word on this clonotype: Since a much larger clone is just one base distant, this may be a read error. The chain is built from TRBV20-1 and TRBJ1-1, with D possibly matching TRBD1 (6 bases). Germline lookup yields CDR1 DFQATT and CDR2 SNEGSKA (reference sequence). The ends were cut back, 5 bases at V and 6 bases at J, with 16 bases in the middle. The CDR3 sequence is 13 residues long. CDR3 in amino acids: CSASPYRGPEAFF. The CDR3 region has the DNA TGCAGTGCTTCCCCTTACCGGGGGCCTGAAGCTTTCTTT.

This clonotype showed up just a few times. The J gene is TRBJ1-1, the V gene TRBV11-2; D is unclear. Looked up from germline, CDR1 is SGHAT and CDR2 is FQNNGV. Trimming removed 5 bases at V and 11 bases at J, with 18 bases between. This CDR3 comprises 13 residues. The CDR3 spells CASSPSDWGVAFF. CDR3 DNA sequence: TGTGCCAGCAGCCCTTCGGACTGGGGAGTCGCTTTCTTT.

This clonotype was seen at least ten times. This chain joins TRBV12-3 or TRBV12-4 and TRBJ1-2, with D unclear. This CDR3 comprises 14 residues. Trimming took off 3 bases at V and 2 bases at J, with 10 bases between the two ends. The CDR3 sequence: CASSLSGQNYGYTF. The CDR3 region has the DNA TGTGCCAGCAGTTTGAGTGGCCAGAACTATGGCTACACCTTC.

This clonotype was detected a few times. The genes are TRBV28 and TRBJ2-2; D call uncertain. Germline V CDR1 and CDR2: MDHEN, SYDVKM. Trimming took off 2 bases at V and 0 bases at J, with 4 bases between the two ends. CDR3 length: 14 residues. The CDR3 bases are TGTGCCAGCAGTTTACAAGCGAACACCGGGGAGCTGTTTTTT. This gives the protein CASSLQANTGELFF.

In this sample, this clonotype turned up many times. The chain is built from TRBV4-2 and TRBJ1-1, with TRBD1 as a possible D gene (5 bases). The CDR3 is 14 residues long. Trimming took 3 bases from V and 1 from J, leaving 9 bases between them. Per germline, CDR1 LGHNA and CDR2 YNFKEQ. CDR3 residues: CASSQTAENTEAFF. In DNA, the CDR3 is TGTGCCAGCAGCCAGACAGCAGAGAACACTGAAGCTTTCTTT.